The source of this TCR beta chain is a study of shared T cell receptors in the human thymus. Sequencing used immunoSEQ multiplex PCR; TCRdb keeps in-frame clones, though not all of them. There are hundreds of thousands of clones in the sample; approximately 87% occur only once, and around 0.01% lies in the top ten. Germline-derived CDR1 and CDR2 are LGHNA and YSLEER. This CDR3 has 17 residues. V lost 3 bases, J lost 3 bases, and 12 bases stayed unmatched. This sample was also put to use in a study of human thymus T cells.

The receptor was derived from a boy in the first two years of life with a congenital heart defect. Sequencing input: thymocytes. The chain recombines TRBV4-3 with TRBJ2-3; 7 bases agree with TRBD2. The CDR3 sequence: CASSHFTDLGRTDTQYF. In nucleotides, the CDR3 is TGCGCCAGCAGCCACTTTACGGACCTCGGGAGGACAGATACGCAGTATTTT.